This T cell receptor beta chain was profiled in a study of blood T cell repertoires in COVID-19. Study-wide context: T cells, B-cell-depleted T cells, or PBMCs provided the cDNA or gDNA that served as material.

The repertoire was sequenced with immunoSEQ multiplex PCR; TCRdb's copy has only in-frame clones and lacks some. This sample has 200,000 to 250,000 clones, with about 82% found just once. The source is a man older than 75 with acute or convalescent COVID-19. The sequenced sample was peripheral blood.

CDR3 nucleotide sequence: TGCGCCAGCAGCTCCTCCACCCCGGAGCCCAACAATGAGCAGTTCTTC. This encodes CASSSSTPEPNNEQFF. The chain has TRBV5-1 and TRBJ2-1; D remains ambiguous. The CDR3 totals 16 residues. Per germline, CDR1 SGHRS and CDR2 YFSETQ. V was trimmed by 3 bases and J by 5 bases, leaving 18 bases between them.